Presented here are 26 T cell receptor beta chains from one specimen sequenced in a study of blood T cell repertoires in COVID-19. Measured with immunoSEQ multiplex PCR; TCRdb has only the in-frame clones, and not every one. Here the sample spans fewer than 200,000 clones, roughly 85% being singletons. The sequenced sample was peripheral blood. These receptors came from a man aged 50-60 years with active or convalescent COVID-19.

The genes are TRBV9 and TRBJ2-3; D unclear. Germline V gene data show CDR1 as SGDLS and CDR2 as YYNGEE. V lost 0 bases and J lost 2, with 7 bases in between. This CDR3 contains 14 residues. The CDR3 DNA is TGTGCCAGCAGCGTAGGTCCTATCACAGATACGCAGTATTTT. This translates into CASSVGPITDTQYF.

The chain employs TRBV7-6 and TRBJ1-2; no reliable D call. CDR1 and CDR2 from the germline V gene are SGHVS and FNYEAQ. Trimming removed 5 bases from V and 9 bases from J, with 16 bases in between. The CDR3 runs to 13 residues. For the CDR3, the DNA is TGTGCCAGCAGCGCTTTAGAGGGCGAACGCTACACCTTC. This translates into CASSALEGERYTF.

The chain couples TRBV24-1 to TRBJ1-3; 7 bases map to TRBD1. The CDR3 extends over 15 amino acids. The germline CDR1 and CDR2 sequences are KGHDR and SFDVKD. The trim removed 4 bases at V and 2 bases at J, leaving 4 bases unmatched. CDR3 sequence: CATSDHTGAGNTIYF. The CDR3 DNA reads as TGTGCCACCAGTGACCACACAGGGGCTGGAAACACCATATATTTT.

The genes are TRBV6-7 and TRBJ1-3; D may be TRBD1 (6 bases). TRBV6-7 is an open reading frame, and its role is uncertain. The V gene lost 4 bases and the J gene lost 2 bases, with 15 bases spanning the gap. This CDR3 region has 16 residues. The CDR3 is CASSSSTPGAGNTIYF. CDR3 DNA sequence: TGTGCCAGCAGTTCTTCCACTCCAGGGGCTGGAAACACCATATATTTT.

This clone was counted between two and nine times. CDR3 in DNA: TGTGCCAGAAGCGCCGACAGGGGGAATCAGCCCCAGCATTTT. Translated, it gives CARSADRGNQPQHF. V and J are TRBV5-3 and TRBJ1-5; TRBD1 matches at 9 bases. TRBV5-3 is annotated as an ORF whose role is uncertain. The length of the CDR3 is 14 residues. V dropped 4 bases and J dropped 4; count of bases not matched to a gene: 3.

This chain joins TRBV19 and TRBJ2-3; 10 bases are shared with TRBD2. Trimming cost V 9 bases and J 0 bases; bases outside gene matches: 9. There are 16 residues in the CDR3. The germline CDR1 and CDR2 sequences are LNHDA and SQIVND (reference sequence). CDR3 bases: TGTGCCAGCAAACACGGACTAGCGGTTAGCACAGATACGCAGTATTTT. Translating it yields CASKHGLAVSTDTQYF.

The chain combines TRBV6-2 or TRBV6-3 with TRBJ1-2; D is unclear. CDR1 is MNHEY and CDR2 is SVGEGT in the germline V gene. V was shortened by 2 bases and J by 8 bases, with 15 bases between the two germline ends. CDR3 length: 14 amino acids. The CDR3 here is CASSYTGSSPGYTF. The DNA for the CDR3 is TGTGCCAGCAGTTACACCGGGAGCTCCCCAGGCTACACCTTC.

The V call is TRBV7-2, the J call TRBJ1-4; maybe TRBD1 (5 bases). This CDR3 region has 15 residues. V was shortened by 5 bases and J by 8 bases, with 18 bases between the two germline ends. Per germline, CDR1 SGHTA and CDR2 FQGNSA. The CDR3 nucleotides read TGTGCCAGCAGCACTTACGTGACAGTCTCCGAAAAACTGTTTTTT. Translated: CASSTYVTVSEKLFF.

In this sample, this clone turned up once. The gene calls are TRBV19 and TRBJ1-2; tentatively, D is TRBD1 (6 bases). The germline V gene encodes CDR1 LNHDA and CDR2 SQIVND (reference sequence). The ends were cut back, 0 bases at V and 8 bases at J, with 13 bases in the middle. The CDR3 runs to 14 residues. The CDR3 here is CASSIDPGTSGYTF. Here the CDR3 DNA reads TGTGCCAGTAGTATAGACCCAGGGACATCCGGCTACACCTTC.

The chain has TRBV6-4 and TRBJ1-3; TRBD1 matches at 9 bases. V lost 10 bases and J lost 4; bases outside the gene matches: 5. The CDR3 is 13 amino acids. In germline, CDR1 is MRHNA, CDR2 SNTAGT. The DNA of the CDR3 is TGTGCCATTCACAGGGGGCGAGGAAACACCATATATTTT. Translated, it gives CAIHRGRGNTIYF.

This chain links TRBV19 with TRBJ1-2; tentative D call: TRBD1 (5 bases). This CDR3 is built from 14 residues. V lost 4 bases and J 8 bases, leaving 17 bases between the germline ends. Germline-derived CDR1 and CDR2 are LNHDA and SQIVND (reference sequence). CDR3 in DNA: TGTGCCAGTAGTAAATTCCTAGGGGAAAGGGGCTACACCTTC. It is translated as CASSKFLGERGYTF.

This clone appeared once. The chain recombines TRBV12-5 with TRBJ2-7, with D tentatively TRBD2 (5 bases). The germline V gene encodes CDR1 LGHNT and CDR2 FRNRAP. This CDR3 has 16 residues. Trimming removed 0 bases at V and 1 base at J, with 13 bases between. DNA for the CDR3: TGTGCTAGTGGTTTGGTAGCGGACCCTCGATCCTACGAGCAGTACTTC. Amino acid sequence: CASGLVADPRSYEQYF.

The gene calls are TRBV28 and TRBJ2-3, with D perhaps TRBD2 (7 bases). Per germline, CDR1 MDHEN and CDR2 SYDVKM. This CDR3 has 15 amino acids. V was cut by 2 bases and J by 5 bases, with 14 bases left in between. The CDR3 loop reads CASSLGGGPIDTQYF. The DNA for the CDR3 is TGTGCCAGCAGTTTAGGGGGGGGGCCGATAGATACGCAGTATTTT. Together with reference TRBV28 and TRBJ2-3, the CDR3 gives the full variable domain: DVKVTQSSRYLVKRTGEKVFLECVQDMDHENMFWYRQDPGLGLRLIYFSYDVKMKEKGDIPEGYSVSREKKERFSLILESASTNQTSMYLCASSLGGGPIDTQYFGPGTRLTVL.

Only one count was recorded for this clone. The rearrangement joins TRBV15 to TRBJ2-7; 9 bases align to TRBD1. J lost 4 bases, V lost 4 bases, and 5 bases had no gene match. This CDR3 region has 14 residues. Per germline, CDR1 LNHNV and CDR2 YYDKDF (reference sequence). The chain's CDR3 is CATSMDRGPYEQYF. Here the CDR3 DNA reads TGTGCCACCAGCATGGACAGGGGCCCTTACGAGCAGTACTTC. Full variable domain (missing parts from reference TRBV15 and TRBJ2-7): DAMVIQNPRYQVTQFGKPVTLSCSQTLNHNVMYWYQQKSSQAPKLLFHYYDKDFNNEADTPDNFQSRRPNTSFCFLDIRSPGLGDTAMYLCATSMDRGPYEQYFGPGTRLTVT.

The chain joins TRBV5-1 to TRBJ2-2; 7 bases agree with TRBD1. V was clipped by 3 bases and J by 0 bases; unmatched bases: 2. The CDR3 has 15 amino acids. CDR1 and CDR2 from the germline V gene are SGHRS and YFSETQ. CDR3 DNA: TGCGCCAGCAGCTCCCAGGGGGCGAACACCGGGGAGCTGTTTTTT. Residues: CASSSQGANTGELFF.

CDR3 sequence: CASSYPGGRQDEQFF. CDR3 nucleotide sequence: TGTGCCAGCAGTTACCCAGGGGGCCGACAGGATGAGCAGTTCTTC. The gene calls are TRBV6-5 and TRBJ2-1, with 8 bases that match TRBD1. The junction had 8 bases not matched to a gene; V was cut back by 2 bases and J by 8 bases. CDR3 size: 15 residues. Germline CDR1 reads MNHEY; CDR2 reads SVGAGI.

This clone was observed a handful of times. The V and J genes are TRBV10-2 and TRBJ1-1; D remains ambiguous. V shed 2 bases and J shed 5 bases, with 9 bases lying between them. Germline loops: CDR1 WSHSY, CDR2 SAAADI. CDR3 length equals 13 residues. CDR3 bases: TGCGCCAGCAGTGAGGCCGGGAGTACTGAAGCTTTCTTT. It translates to CASSEAGSTEAFF.

This sequence joins TRBV28 and TRBJ1-2, with D possibly matching TRBD1 (5 bases). The CDR3 contains 15 residues. Germline CDR1 and CDR2: MDHEN and SYDVKM. Trimming removed 7 bases from V and 4 bases from J, with 19 bases in between. The CDR3 nucleotides read TGTGCCAGCACCAATTTTGGGGTCGGGGGCTATGGCTACACCTTC. It yields the protein CASTNFGVGGYGYTF.

CDR3 region: CASSLSGRLPQHF. CDR3 DNA sequence: TGTGCCAGCAGTTTGTCCGGGAGGCTGCCCCAGCATTTT. This rearrangement joins TRBV12-3 or TRBV12-4 to TRBJ1-5; D uncertain. Trimming took 3 bases from V and 9 from J, leaving 12 bases between them. CDR3 length: 13 residues.

This chain links TRBV7-2 with TRBJ2-2; D uncertain. The ends were cut back, 3 bases at V and 8 bases at J, with 7 bases in the middle. The CDR3 has 12 amino acids. Germline CDR1 and CDR2: SGHTA and FQGNSA. The CDR3 nucleotides read TGTGCCAGCAGCTTTCAGCGTGGGGAGCTGTTTTTT. Protein sequence: CASSFQRGELFF. Full variable domain (missing parts from reference TRBV7-2 and TRBJ2-2): GAGVSQSPSNKVTEKGKDVELRCDPISGHTALYWYRQSLGQGLEFLIYFQGNSAPDKSGLPSDRFSAERTGGSVSTLTIQRTQQEDSAVYLCASSFQRGELFFGEGSRLTVL.

This clone was counted a few times. The chain recombines TRBV14 with TRBJ2-5, with D possibly matching TRBD2 (6 bases). The CDR3 spans 13 residues. The germline V gene encodes CDR1 SGHDN and CDR2 FVKESK. The V end lost 1 base, the J end lost 14 bases, and 17 bases lay between the germline ends. DNA of the CDR3: TGTGCCAGCAGCCAAGGTCGGGGGACCGCCTGCTACTTC. As protein: CASSQGRGTACYF.

CDR3: CASSDSGTGVEKLFF. The CDR3 DNA sequence: TGTGCCAGCAGTGACTCCGGGACAGGGGTGGAAAAACTGTTTTTT. The genes are TRBV25-1 and TRBJ1-4; 10 bases are a match to TRBD1. J gave up 8 bases and V 3 bases, and 6 bases lay outside the gene matches. Germline V gene lookup returns CDR1 MGHDK and CDR2 SYGVNS. The CDR3 extends over 15 amino acids.

V and J are TRBV2 and TRBJ2-5, with 10 bases lining up with TRBD2. Germline assignment: CDR1 SNHLY and CDR2 FYNNEI. The CDR3 consists of 15 residues. The V gene end was trimmed by 5 bases and the J gene end by 5 bases; junction bases not matched to a gene: 8. The CDR3 DNA is TGTGCCAGCAGTTGGTTAGCGGGGGGCGGGGAGACCCAGTACTTC. Its translation: CASSWLAGGGETQYF.

This chain joins TRBV29-1 and TRBJ1-1, with D possibly being TRBD1 (5 bases). The germline V and J ends were trimmed by 6 bases and 6 bases, with 11 bases remaining between them. CDR1 is SQVTM and CDR2 is ANQGSEA in the germline V gene. The CDR3 sequence is 11 residues long. CDR3 amino acids: CSVGSGAEAFF. CDR3 nucleotide sequence: TGCAGCGTAGGGTCGGGGGCTGAAGCTTTCTTT.

This chain links TRBV5-4 with TRBJ2-7; no firm D call. This CDR3 has 14 residues. The germline V and J ends were trimmed by 3 bases and 7 bases, with 17 bases remaining between them. Looked up from germline, CDR1 is SGHNT and CDR2 is YYREEE (reference sequence). DNA of the CDR3: TGTGCCAGCAGCTCCCGTTATGGCAGAAATGAGCAGTACTTC. It specifies CASSSRYGRNEQYF. Looking up the rest from reference TRBV5-4 and TRBJ2-7 gives the full variable domain: ETGVTQSPTHLIKTRGQQVTLRCSSQSGHNTVSWYQQALGQGPQFIFQYYREEENGRGNFPPRFSGLQFPNYSSELNVNALELDDSALYLCASSSRYGRNEQYFGPGTRLTVT.

This clone was seen at least ten times. The chain links TRBV20-1 to TRBJ2-7; TRBD2 aligns across 12 bases. V shed 3 bases, J shed 9 bases, and the junction held 6 bases outside the gene matches. Germline values: CDR1 DFQATT, CDR2 SNEGSKA (reference sequence). CDR3 length: 13 amino acids. The CDR3 region is CSASGLAGMLQYF. The CDR3 nucleotides read TGCAGTGCTAGTGGACTAGCGGGGATGTTGCAGTACTTC.